This T cell receptor (beta chain) came from a study of CD8 T cells in ankylosing spondylitis. TCRdb recomputed calls from the 5' RACE reads with MiXCR, one row per CDR3 protein. Altogether some 39,000 distinct CDR3 sequences are present, approximately 9.9% being singletons, with the ten largest covering around 20%. CDR3 length: 13 residues. CDR1 and CDR2 from the germline V gene are SGDLS and YYNGEE. V dropped 4 bases and J dropped 8; count of bases not matched to a gene: 6. V gene TRBV9 combines with J gene TRBJ1-1; 9 bases align to TRBD1. This receptor was taken from a male donor with ankylosing spondylitis. The sequencing sample was made of synovial fluid, either unsorted or a sorted T cell fraction (not recorded which). CDR3 region: CASSLGTGKEAFF. CDR3 coding DNA: TGTGCCAGCAGCCTCGGGACAGGGAAAGAAGCTTTCTTT.